The source of this T cell receptor (beta chain) is a study of blood T cell repertoires in COVID-19. This CDR3 is 18 amino acids long. J was trimmed by 1 base and V by 6 bases; bases with no gene match: 9. Germline CDR1 is SGHDN and CDR2 is FVKESK. The assay was immunoSEQ multiplex PCR, and TCRdb's table has in-frame clones only and misses some. The repertoire holds around 150,000 clones, 88% seen once, with roughly 10% in the top ten. The clonotype was recovered from a man in his 60s with active or convalescent COVID-19. The V call is TRBV14, the J call TRBJ2-6; TRBD1 matches at 10 bases. Sequencing used peripheral blood. The chain's CDR3 is CASRRQGAKESGANVLTF. The CDR3 nucleotides are TGTGCCAGCAGACGACAGGGGGCGAAGGAGTCTGGGGCCAACGTCCTGACTTTC.